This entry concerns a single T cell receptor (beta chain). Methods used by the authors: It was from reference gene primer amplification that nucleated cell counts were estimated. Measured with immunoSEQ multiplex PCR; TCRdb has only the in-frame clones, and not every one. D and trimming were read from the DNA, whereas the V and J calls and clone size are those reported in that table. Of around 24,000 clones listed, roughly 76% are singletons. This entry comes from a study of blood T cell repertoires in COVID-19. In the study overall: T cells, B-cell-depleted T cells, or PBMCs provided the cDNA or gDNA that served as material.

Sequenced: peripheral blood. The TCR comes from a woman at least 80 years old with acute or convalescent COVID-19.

DNA of the CDR3: TGTGCCAGCAGCTTGGTTCTAGCGGGAGAAGGCTACAATGAGCAGTTCTTC. Amino acid sequence: CASSLVLAGEGYNEQFF. This chain connects TRBV7-2 to TRBJ2-1; TRBD2 agrees at 10 bases. The CDR3 has 17 amino acids. CDR1 is SGHTA, CDR2 FQGNSA, per germline. V was clipped by 3 bases and J by 3 bases; unmatched bases: 8.